The entry that follows covers one TCR beta chain sequence. Its target is unknown. Because the CDR3's place on the DNA is in doubt, the DNA is left out and the CDR3 is given as listed by TCRdb. The sample originates from a study of OX40 agonist ivuxolimab in advanced cancers. Data came from immunoSEQ multiplex PCR; TCRdb stores just in-frame clones and leaves some out. The repertoire holds some 70,000 clones, with 75% to 90% as singletons. Study results and limitations: In the expanded peripheral T cells, antigen specificity was never determined.

The CDR3 has 14 amino acids, counting both end residues. CDR1 MNHNS and CDR2 SASEGT come from the germline V gene. The sequenced sample was CD4+ or CD8+ T cells sorted from blood, obtained in a trial of the OX40 agonist ivuxolimab. This TCR came from an adult with an advanced solid tumor such as melanoma, head and neck, liver or kidney cancer. The chain combines TRBV6-1 with TRBJ2-1; the table's D call, TRBD1, has no DNA check behind it. The CDR3 is CASILDRSYNEQFF.